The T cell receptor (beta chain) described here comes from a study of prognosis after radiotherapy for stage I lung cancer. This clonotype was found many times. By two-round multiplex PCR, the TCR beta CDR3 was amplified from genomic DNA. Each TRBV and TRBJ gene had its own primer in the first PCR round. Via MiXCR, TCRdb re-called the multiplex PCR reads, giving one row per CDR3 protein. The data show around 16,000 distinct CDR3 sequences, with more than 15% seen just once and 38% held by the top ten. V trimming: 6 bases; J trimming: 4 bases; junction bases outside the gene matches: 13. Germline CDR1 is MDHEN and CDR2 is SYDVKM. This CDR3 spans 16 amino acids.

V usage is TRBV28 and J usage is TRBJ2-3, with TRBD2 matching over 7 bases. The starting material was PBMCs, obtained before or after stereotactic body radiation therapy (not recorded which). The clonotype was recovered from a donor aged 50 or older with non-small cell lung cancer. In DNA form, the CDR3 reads TGTGCCAGCAGGACGGTTGGGGGAGGGCTCGCAGATACGCAGTATTTT. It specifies CASRTVGGGLADTQYF.